These T cell receptor beta chains were read from a single sample in a study of early T cells in non-severe SARS-CoV-2 infection. A single record per CDR3 protein comes from TCRdb applying MiXCR to the 5' RACE reads. The table records tens of thousands of distinct CDR3 sequences, over 5% of them present only once. The sample comprised whole blood. Receptors were obtained from an adult who was a healthcare worker with PCR-confirmed SARS-CoV-2 infection or an uninfected control (not recorded which). Each CDR3 is given with its conserved first and last residue. A D gene is named only where the DNA matches it firmly. Not every row has a clone size; where given, it reads once, few, many or a size class.

TRBJ2-1 TRBV5-5 many TRBD1 TGTGCCAGCAGCTTGGGACAGGGGGCTTGGAATGAGCAGTTCTTC CASSLGQGAWNEQFF
TRBJ2-4 TRBV4-2 NA NA TGTGCCAGCAGCCAAGGGGGTCTAGCAGTAGCCAAAAACATTCAGTACTTC CASSQGGLAVAKNIQYF
TRBJ1-5 TRBV6-1 many TRBD1 TGTGCCAGCAGGACAGGGGGGAGGGTGCCCCAGCATTTT CASRTGGRVPQHF
TRBJ1-6 TRBV20-1 many NA TGCAGTGCTAGTACCAGAGTTGTTTCACCCCTCCACTTT CSASTRVVSPLHF
TRBJ1-2 TRBV6-6 many NA TGTGCCAGCAGTTACTCGAATAGGCGGAATGGCTACACCTTC CASSYSNRRNGYTF
TRBJ1-5 TRBV2 many NA TGTGCCAGCAGTGCCCCTGGGGCAGGGGTTGGTGGCAATCAGCCCCAGCATTTT CASSAPGAGVGGNQPQHF
TRBJ2-7 TRBV25-1 hyperexpanded TRBD1 TGTGCCAGCAGTGGGGACAGTAGCTACGAGCAGTACTTC CASSGDSSYEQYF
TRBJ1-2 TRBV12-3/TRBV12-4 NA NA TGTGCCAGCAGTTTGGCTAACTATGGCTACACCTTC CASSLANYGYTF
TRBJ2-2 TRBV11-2 NA NA TGTGCCAGCAGCTGGAGGGCCGGGACCGGGGAGCTGTTTTTT CASSWRAGTGELFF
TRBJ2-3 TRBV12-3/TRBV12-4 many TRBD2 TGTGCCAGCAGTCGTACTAGCGGTACAGCAGATACGCAGTATTTT CASSRTSGTADTQYF
TRBJ2-4 TRBV4-2 few NA TGTGCCAGCAGCCAAGATGAAGCCAAAAACATTCAGTACTTC CASSQDEAKNIQYF
TRBJ1-4 TRBV7-9 medium-sized NA TGTGCCAGCAGCGTGGACCGGACAACTAATGAAAAACTGTTTTTT CASSVDRTTNEKLFF
TRBJ2-7 TRBV20-1 many TRBD2 TGCAGTGCTGCCCGAGGAGCGGGGGGGCTCGAAGAGCAGTACTTC CSAARGAGGLEEQYF
TRBJ2-3 TRBV3-1 NA TRBD2 TGTGCCAGCAGCCAAGATACAGGACGGGAGGGCCGGAGCACAGATACGCAGTATTTT CASSQDTGREGRSTDTQYF